The 15 T cell receptor beta chains in this list originate from one sample, sequenced in a study of blood T cells in healthy people across ages. Through a sample-barcoded 5' primer and a J-beta primer mix, a second PCR was run for 7 to 11 cycles. A single record per CDR3 protein comes from TCRdb applying MiXCR to the 5' RACE reads. The sample comprises approximately 400,000 distinct CDR3 sequences, over 45% of which are singletons, and around 50% rests with the top ten. The specimen sequenced was blood. These receptors originate from a man in his 60s in good health.

Of note for this clonotype: This may stem from a read error, because a much larger clone lies one nucleotide away. CDR3 in DNA: TGTGCCAGCAGCCTGTTCAGTCTGGGGGGCGAGCAGTACTTC. Translating gives CASSLFSLGGEQYF. The rearrangement joins TRBV7-2 to TRBJ2-7; weak D call: TRBD2 (6 bases). CDR1 and CDR2 from the germline V gene are SGHTA and FQGNSA. The CDR3 covers 14 residues. V lost 5 bases, J lost 6 bases, and 17 bases lay in between.

This clonotype came up a few times. The rearrangement uses TRBV12-3 or TRBV12-4 and TRBJ1-1, with 9 positions matching TRBD1. Trimming at V came to 1 base and at J to 5 bases, leaving 5 bases not matched to a gene. The CDR3 covers 15 residues. The CDR3 spells CASSLDRDRVTEAFF. The DNA of the CDR3 is TGTGCCAGCAGTTTAGACCGGGACAGGGTAACTGAAGCTTTCTTT.

J is TRBJ1-1 and V is TRBV30, with a tentative D call TRBD1 (6 bases). Germline values: CDR1 GTSNPN, CDR2 SVGIG (reference sequence). V lost 6 bases to trimming and J lost 6 bases, with 11 bases between them. The CDR3 loop spans 11 amino acids. The CDR3 loop reads CACPGAAEAFF. The DNA for the CDR3 is TGTGCCTGCCCAGGGGCGGCTGAAGCTTTCTTT.

This chain joins TRBV20-1 and TRBJ2-3; either TRBD1 or TRBD2 may supply D (5 bases each). Germline V gene sequence: CDR1 DFQATT, CDR2 SNEGSKA (reference sequence). There are 14 residues in the CDR3. Trimming removed 3 bases at V and 2 bases at J, with 12 bases between. The CDR3 loop reads CSASGTTATDTQYF. CDR3 bases: TGCAGTGCTAGTGGGACGACAGCCACAGATACGCAGTATTTT.

This chain joins TRBV12-3 or TRBV12-4 and TRBJ2-3; D is possibly TRBD2 (6 bases). Trimming took off 6 bases at V and 7 bases at J, with 11 bases between the two ends. This CDR3 spans 12 amino acids. CDR3: CASSRDLNTQYF. The CDR3 DNA reads TGTGCCAGCAGCCGGGACTTGAATACGCAGTATTTT.

This chain joins TRBV14 and TRBJ2-7; D may correspond to TRBD1 or TRBD2 (5 bases each). CDR1 and CDR2 from the germline V gene are SGHDN and FVKESK. With 1 base removed from V and 6 bases from J, the gap between germline ends came to 7 bases. The CDR3 contains 12 residues. The CDR3 DNA follows: TGTGCCAGCAGCCAAGGGGGGATCGAGCAGTACTTC. It is translated as CASSQGGIEQYF.

The genes are TRBV12-3 or TRBV12-4 and TRBJ1-1; no definite D call. The CDR3 is 13 residues long. Trimming cost V 5 bases and J 7 bases, with 14 bases left between them. The CDR3: CASSPGPGGEAFF. DNA for the CDR3: TGTGCCAGCAGTCCAGGACCTGGAGGTGAAGCTTTCTTT.

The chain recombines TRBV20-1 with TRBJ2-1; D might be TRBD1 (6 bases). Between the trimmed V and J ends, which lost 8 bases and 6 bases, there was a span of 20 bases. Germline V gene data show CDR1 as DFQATT and CDR2 as SNEGSKA (reference sequence). The CDR3 is 14 residues long. The CDR3 DNA is TGCAGTACGGCCCTCAGGGGATGGGGCAATGAGCAGTTCTTC. Residues: CSTALRGWGNEQFF.

This clonotype was seen a handful of times. V and J are TRBV5-1 and TRBJ1-5; tentative D call: TRBD1 (5 bases). The CDR3 contains 15 residues. Germline V gene data show CDR1 as SGHRS and CDR2 as YFSETQ. Trimming pared 0 bases from V and 4 bases from J, leaving 11 bases between. The CDR3 sequence: CASSLGAGINQPQHF. The CDR3 nucleotides are TGCGCCAGCAGCTTGGGGGCAGGGATTAATCAGCCCCAGCATTTT.

The V and J genes are TRBV19 and TRBJ2-4, with TRBD2 identical over 7 bases. Matching the DNA end better, TRBJ2-7 makes the J call doubtful. Germline V CDR1 and CDR2: LNHDA, SQIVND (reference sequence). The CDR3 sequence is 14 residues long. The CDR3, as DNA: TGTGCCAGTAGTATAGAAAAGGGGAGGGACGAGCAGTACTTC. Amino acid sequence: CASSIEKGRDEQYF.

This clonotype turned up a few times. The chain uses TRBV12-3 or TRBV12-4 and TRBJ2-4; no firm D call. The CDR3 has 16 residues. V lost 3 bases, J lost 0 bases, and 12 bases lay in between. The CDR3 DNA reads TGTGCCAGCAGTTTTCTAGAAGGCCTAGCCAAAAACATTCAGTACTTC. It translates to CASSFLEGLAKNIQYF.

The rearrangement links TRBV20-1 to TRBJ2-5, with 10 bases matching TRBD2. Germline V gives CDR1 DFQATT, CDR2 SNEGSKA (reference sequence). V trimming: 6 bases; J trimming: 4 bases; junction bases outside the gene matches: 11. This CDR3 comprises 15 residues. CDR3 amino acids: CSASHSGRMAETQYF. The CDR3 DNA reads TGCAGTGCCTCTCATAGCGGGAGGATGGCAGAGACCCAGTACTTC.

A remark on this clonotype: Sequence at one end of the junction differs from germline and may be a read error. This chain uses TRBV7-2 with TRBJ2-3, with TRBD2 matching 11 bases. This CDR3 is 16 amino acids long. Germline assignment: CDR1 SGHTA and CDR2 FQGNSA. In DNA, the CDR3 is TGTGCTAGCAACGGGCGACTAGCGGGGCCCTCGGATACGCAGTATTTT. This codes for CASNGRLAGPSDTQYF. The full variable domain, with the rest looked up from reference TRBV7-2 and TRBJ2-3, is GAGVSQSPSNKVTEKGKDVELRCDPISGHTALYWYRQSLGQGLEFLIYFQGNSAPDKSGLPSDRFSAERTGGSVSTLTIQRTQQEDSAVYLCASNGRLAGPSDTQYFGPGTRLTVL.

This clonotype was detected many times. The chain couples TRBV9 to TRBJ2-7; 7 bases are a match to TRBD2. The CDR3 covers 14 residues. Germline CDR1 SGDLS, CDR2 YYNGEE. The junction had 9 bases not matched to a gene; V was cut back by 2 bases and J by 7 bases. CDR3 loop: CASSVGRAIGEQYF. For the CDR3, the DNA is TGTGCCAGCAGCGTGGGGAGGGCGATAGGGGAGCAGTACTTC.

This sequence joins TRBV9 and TRBJ2-7; no clear D gene. This CDR3 has 14 residues. Germline V CDR1 and CDR2: SGDLS, YYNGEE. The V gene lost 0 bases and the J gene lost 6 bases, with 13 bases spanning the gap. The CDR3 here is CASSVGPNVGEQYF. The CDR3 nucleotides are TGTGCCAGCAGCGTAGGCCCCAATGTCGGCGAGCAGTACTTC.